The present T cell receptor (beta chain) was sequenced within a study of T-cell memory formation after mild COVID-19. Study context: TCR clusters largely stayed donor specific. Overall study results and limits: Within pre-infection memory, some responding clones were found, suggesting cross-reactive memory joined. Later expanders leaned toward CD4+, whereas clones contracting from day 15 to 85 were balanced CD4/CD8.

Each CDR3 protein is one row after TCRdb ran MiXCR on the 5' RACE reads. Found here are some 200,000 distinct CDR3 sequences, 7.5% to 10% of them singletons; the top ten hold roughly 4%. Unmatched junction bases numbered 8, after V lost 5 bases and J lost 1 base. This CDR3 has 16 amino acids. Germline CDR1 and CDR2: MNHNS and SASEGT. For this clonotype: The antigen is unknown.

The chain carries TRBV6-1 and TRBJ2-5; 9 nucleotides match TRBD2. This receptor was obtained from a man aged 18 to 29 who had mild COVID-19 (a few samples of this study predate the infection). Cell type and time point are not known. Sequencing used PBMCs or a T cell subset sorted from them (not recorded which). The CDR3 DNA follows: TGTGCCAGCAGTTTTGGGGCTAGCGGGGCCCAAGAGACCCAGTACTTC. Translation: CASSFGASGAQETQYF.